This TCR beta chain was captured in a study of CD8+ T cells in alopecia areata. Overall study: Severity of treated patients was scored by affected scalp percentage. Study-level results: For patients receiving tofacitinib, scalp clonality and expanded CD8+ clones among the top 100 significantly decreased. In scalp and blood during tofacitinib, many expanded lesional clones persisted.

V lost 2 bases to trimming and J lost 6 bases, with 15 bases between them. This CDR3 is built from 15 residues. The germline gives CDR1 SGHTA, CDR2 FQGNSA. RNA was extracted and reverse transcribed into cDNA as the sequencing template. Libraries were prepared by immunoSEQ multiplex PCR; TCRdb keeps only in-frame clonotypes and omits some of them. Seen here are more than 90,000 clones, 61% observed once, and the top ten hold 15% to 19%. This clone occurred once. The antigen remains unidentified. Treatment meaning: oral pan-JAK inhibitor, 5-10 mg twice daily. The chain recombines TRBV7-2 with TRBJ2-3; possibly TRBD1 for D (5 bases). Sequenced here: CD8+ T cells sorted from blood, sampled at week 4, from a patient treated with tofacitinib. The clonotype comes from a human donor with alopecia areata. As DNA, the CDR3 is TGTGCCAGCAGCTTATATGCTAGGGGCCTGGATACGCAGTATTTT. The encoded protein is CASSLYARGLDTQYF.